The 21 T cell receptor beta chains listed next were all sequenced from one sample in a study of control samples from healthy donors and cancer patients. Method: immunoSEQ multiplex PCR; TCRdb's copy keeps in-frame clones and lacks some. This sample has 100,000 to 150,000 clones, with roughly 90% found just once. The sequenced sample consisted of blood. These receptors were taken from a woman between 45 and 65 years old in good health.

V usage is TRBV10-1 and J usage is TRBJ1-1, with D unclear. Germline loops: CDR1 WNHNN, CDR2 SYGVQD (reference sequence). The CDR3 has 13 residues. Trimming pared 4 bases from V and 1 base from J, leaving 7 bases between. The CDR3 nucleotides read TGCGCCAGCAGTGGCACGAGGAACACTGAAGCTTTCTTT. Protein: CASSGTRNTEAFF.

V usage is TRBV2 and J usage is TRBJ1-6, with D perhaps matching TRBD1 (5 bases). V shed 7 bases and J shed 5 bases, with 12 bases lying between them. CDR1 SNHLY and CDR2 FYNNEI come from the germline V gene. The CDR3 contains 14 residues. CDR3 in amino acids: CASMERTHNSPLHF. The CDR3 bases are TGTGCCAGCATGGAGAGGACACATAATTCACCCCTCCACTTT.

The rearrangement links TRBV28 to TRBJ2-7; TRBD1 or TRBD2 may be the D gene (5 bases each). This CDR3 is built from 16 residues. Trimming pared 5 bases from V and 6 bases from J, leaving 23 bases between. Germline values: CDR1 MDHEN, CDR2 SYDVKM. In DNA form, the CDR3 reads TGTGCCAGCAGTCCCCTGCCCGGGACCGCCGTTACCGAGCAGTACTTC. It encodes CASSPLPGTAVTEQYF.

CDR3 sequence (DNA): TGCGCCAGCAGCCACCTTACAGGGAACTCATTCTCTGGGGCCAACGTCCTGACTTTC. It is translated as CASSHLTGNSFSGANVLTF. The chain joins TRBV4-1 to TRBJ2-6, with D possibly TRBD1 on 6 matching bases. Trimming took 3 bases from V and 0 from J, leaving 18 bases between them. Germline V gene lookup returns CDR1 MGHRA and CDR2 YSYEKL. This CDR3 has 19 amino acids.

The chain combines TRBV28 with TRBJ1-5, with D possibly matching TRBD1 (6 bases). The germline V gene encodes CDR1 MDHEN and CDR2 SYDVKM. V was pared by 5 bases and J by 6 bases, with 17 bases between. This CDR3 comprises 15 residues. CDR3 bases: TGTGCCAGCAGTCTGATTATGGGGGGCGGTCAGCCCCAGCATTTT. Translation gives CASSLIMGGGQPQHF.

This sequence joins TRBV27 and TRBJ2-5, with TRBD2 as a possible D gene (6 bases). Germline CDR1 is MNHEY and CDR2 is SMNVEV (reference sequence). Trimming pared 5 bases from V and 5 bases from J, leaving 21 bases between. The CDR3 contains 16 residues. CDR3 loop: CASSTSFSGPTETQYF. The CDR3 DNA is TGTGCCAGCAGTACCTCTTTTAGCGGCCCCACGGAGACCCAGTACTTC.

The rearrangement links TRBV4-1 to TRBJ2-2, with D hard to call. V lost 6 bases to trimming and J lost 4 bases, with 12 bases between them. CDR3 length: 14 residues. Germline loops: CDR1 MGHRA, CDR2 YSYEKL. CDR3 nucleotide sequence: TGCGCCAGCAGAGGATCGGGCTTCACCGGGGAGCTGTTTTTT. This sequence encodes CASRGSGFTGELFF.

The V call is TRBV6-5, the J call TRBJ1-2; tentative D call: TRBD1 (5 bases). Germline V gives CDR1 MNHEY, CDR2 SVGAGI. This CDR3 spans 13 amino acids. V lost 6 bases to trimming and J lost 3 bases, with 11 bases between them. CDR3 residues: CASRPQGYYGYTF. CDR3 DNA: TGTGCCAGCAGGCCCCAGGGATACTATGGCTACACCTTC.

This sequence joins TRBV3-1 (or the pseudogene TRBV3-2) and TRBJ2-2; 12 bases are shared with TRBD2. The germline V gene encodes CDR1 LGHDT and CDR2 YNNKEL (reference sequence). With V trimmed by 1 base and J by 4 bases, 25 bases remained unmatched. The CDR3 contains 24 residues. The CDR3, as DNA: TGTGCCAGCAGCCAAGGTGGACCCCCTTCCGGGACTAGCGGGTTAAAACGGAGCACCGGGGAGCTGTTTTTT. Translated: CASSQGGPPSGTSGLKRSTGELFF.

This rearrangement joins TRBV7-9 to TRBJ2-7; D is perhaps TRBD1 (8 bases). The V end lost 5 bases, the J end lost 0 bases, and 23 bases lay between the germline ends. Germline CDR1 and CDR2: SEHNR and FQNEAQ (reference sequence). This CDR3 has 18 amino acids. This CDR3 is CASSRRLVNRGGSYEQYF. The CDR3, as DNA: TGTGCCAGCAGCCGCCGGCTGGTTAACAGGGGGGGCTCCTACGAGCAGTACTTC.

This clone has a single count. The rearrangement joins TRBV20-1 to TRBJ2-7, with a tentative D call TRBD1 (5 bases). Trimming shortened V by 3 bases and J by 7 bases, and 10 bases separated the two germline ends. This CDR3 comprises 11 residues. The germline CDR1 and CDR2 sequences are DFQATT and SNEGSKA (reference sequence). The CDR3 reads CSARGRWEQYF. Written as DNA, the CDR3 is TGCAGTGCTAGGGGGCGGTGGGAGCAGTACTTC.

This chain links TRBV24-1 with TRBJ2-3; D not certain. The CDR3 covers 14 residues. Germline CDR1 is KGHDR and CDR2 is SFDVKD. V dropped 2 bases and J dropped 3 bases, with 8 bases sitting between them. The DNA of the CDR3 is TGTGCCACCAGTGATTATCCCCTGACAGATACGCAGTATTTT. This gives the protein CATSDYPLTDTQYF.

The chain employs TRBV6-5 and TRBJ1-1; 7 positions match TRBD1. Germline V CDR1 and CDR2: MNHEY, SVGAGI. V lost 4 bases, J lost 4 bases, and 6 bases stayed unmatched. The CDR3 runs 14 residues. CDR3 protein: CASSSPQGGTEAFF. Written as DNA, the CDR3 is TGTGCCAGCAGTTCCCCTCAGGGGGGCACTGAAGCTTTCTTT.

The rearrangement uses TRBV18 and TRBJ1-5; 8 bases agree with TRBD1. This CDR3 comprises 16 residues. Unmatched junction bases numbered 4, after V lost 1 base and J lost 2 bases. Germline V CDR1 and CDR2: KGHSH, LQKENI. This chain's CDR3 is CASSPLPGGGNQPQHF. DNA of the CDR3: TGTGCCAGCTCACCACTCCCAGGGGGCGGCAATCAGCCCCAGCATTTT. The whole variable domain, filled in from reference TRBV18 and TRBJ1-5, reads NAGVMQNPRHLVRRRGQEARLRCSPMKGHSHVYWYRQLPEEGLKFMVYLQKENIIDESGMPKERFSAEFPKEGPSILRIQQVVRGDSAAYFCASSPLPGGGNQPQHFGDGTRLSIL.

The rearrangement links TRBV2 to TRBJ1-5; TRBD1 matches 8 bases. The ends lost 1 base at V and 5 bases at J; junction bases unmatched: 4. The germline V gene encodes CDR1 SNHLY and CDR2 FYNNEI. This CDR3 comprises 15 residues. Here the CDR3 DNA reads TGTGCCAGCAGTGAAGGGGACAGGCACTATCAGCCCCAGCATTTT. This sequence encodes CASSEGDRHYQPQHF.

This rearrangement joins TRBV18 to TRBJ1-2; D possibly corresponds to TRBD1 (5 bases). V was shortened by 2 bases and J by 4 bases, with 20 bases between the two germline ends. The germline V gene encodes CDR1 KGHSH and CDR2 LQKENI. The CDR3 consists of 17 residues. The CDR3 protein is CASSPRTRPEEGYGYTF. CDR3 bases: TGTGCCAGCTCACCAAGGACAAGACCAGAGGAGGGCTATGGCTACACCTTC.

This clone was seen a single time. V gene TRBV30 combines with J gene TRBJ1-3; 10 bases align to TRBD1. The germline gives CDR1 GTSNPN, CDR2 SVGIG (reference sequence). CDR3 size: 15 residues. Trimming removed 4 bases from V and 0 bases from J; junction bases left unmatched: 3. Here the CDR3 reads CAWKGQGVSGNTIYF. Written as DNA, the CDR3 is TGTGCCTGGAAAGGACAGGGGGTCTCTGGAAACACCATATATTTT.

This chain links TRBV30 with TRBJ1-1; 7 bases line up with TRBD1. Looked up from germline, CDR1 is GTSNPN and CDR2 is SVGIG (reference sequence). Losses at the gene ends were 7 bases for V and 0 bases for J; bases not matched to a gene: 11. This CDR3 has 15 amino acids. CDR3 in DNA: TGTGCCTCACGCCGGGACAGAGCGGTGAACACTGAAGCTTTCTTT. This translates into CASRRDRAVNTEAFF.

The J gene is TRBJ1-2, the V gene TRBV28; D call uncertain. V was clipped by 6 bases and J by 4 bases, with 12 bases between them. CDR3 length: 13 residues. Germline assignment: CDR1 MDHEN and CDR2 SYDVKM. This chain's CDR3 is CASRAPPAYGYTF. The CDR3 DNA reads TGTGCCAGCAGGGCGCCCCCCGCCTATGGCTACACCTTC.

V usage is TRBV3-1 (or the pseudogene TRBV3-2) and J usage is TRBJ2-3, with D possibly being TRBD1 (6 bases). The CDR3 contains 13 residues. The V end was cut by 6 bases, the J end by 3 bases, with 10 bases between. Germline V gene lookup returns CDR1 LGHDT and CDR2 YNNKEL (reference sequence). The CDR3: CASRQQGTDTQYF. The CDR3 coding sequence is TGTGCCAGCAGACAACAGGGTACAGATACGCAGTATTTT.

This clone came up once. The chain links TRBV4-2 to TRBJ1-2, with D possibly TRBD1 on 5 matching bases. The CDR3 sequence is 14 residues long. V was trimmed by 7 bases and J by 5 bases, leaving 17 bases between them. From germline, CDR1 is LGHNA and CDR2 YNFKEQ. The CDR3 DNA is TGTGCCAGCACGTGGGACGGTTCAGTGTATGGCTACACCTTC. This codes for CASTWDGSVYGYTF.